This T cell receptor (beta chain) is drawn from a study of CD8 T cells in Susac syndrome. Study-wide results and caveats: As acknowledged by the study, its TCR sequencing and HLA analysis included a relatively small number of individuals.

As concerns this clonotype: Antigen unknown.

The V end lost 6 bases, the J end lost 8 bases, and 13 bases lay between the germline ends. The CDR3 totals 13 residues. Germline CDR1 reads SNHLY; CDR2 reads FYNNEI. Roughly 0.5 to 1 ug RNA was reverse transcribed with random hexamers. A single record per CDR3 protein comes from TCRdb applying MiXCR to the immunoSEQ multiplex PCR reads. The sample has 150,000 to 200,000 distinct CDR3 sequences; over 85% are singletons. The sequencing input was CD4+ T cells from PBMCs. This TCR derives from a human donor in good health. The V and J genes are TRBV2 and TRBJ1-4; the D gene is possibly TRBD1 (6 bases). In DNA, the CDR3 is TGTGCCAGCAGCGACAGGAAGGGCGAAAAACTGTTTTTT. Its translation is CASSDRKGEKLFF.